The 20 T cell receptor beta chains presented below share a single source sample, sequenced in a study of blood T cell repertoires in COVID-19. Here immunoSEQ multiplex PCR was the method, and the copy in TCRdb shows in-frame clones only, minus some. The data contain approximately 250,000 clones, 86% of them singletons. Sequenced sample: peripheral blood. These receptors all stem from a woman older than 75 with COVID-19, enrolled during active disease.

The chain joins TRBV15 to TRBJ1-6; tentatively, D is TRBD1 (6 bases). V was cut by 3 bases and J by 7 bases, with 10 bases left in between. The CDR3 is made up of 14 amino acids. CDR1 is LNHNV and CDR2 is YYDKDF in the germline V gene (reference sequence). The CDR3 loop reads CATSSPDRNSPLHF. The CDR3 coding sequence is TGTGCCACCAGCAGTCCAGACAGGAATTCACCCCTCCACTTT.

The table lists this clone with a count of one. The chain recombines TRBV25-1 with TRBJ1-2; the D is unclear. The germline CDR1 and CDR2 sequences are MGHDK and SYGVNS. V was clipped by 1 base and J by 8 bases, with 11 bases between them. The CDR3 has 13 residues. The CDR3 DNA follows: TGTGCCAGCAGTGAATTCTCCCCTAGGGGCTACACCTTC. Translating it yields CASSEFSPRGYTF.

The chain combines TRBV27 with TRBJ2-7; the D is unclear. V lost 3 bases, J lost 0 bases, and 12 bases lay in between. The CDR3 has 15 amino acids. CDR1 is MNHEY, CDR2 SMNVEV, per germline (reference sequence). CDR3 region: CASSLSSRSSYEQYF. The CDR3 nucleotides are TGTGCCAGCAGTTTGAGCAGTAGGAGCTCCTACGAGCAGTACTTC.

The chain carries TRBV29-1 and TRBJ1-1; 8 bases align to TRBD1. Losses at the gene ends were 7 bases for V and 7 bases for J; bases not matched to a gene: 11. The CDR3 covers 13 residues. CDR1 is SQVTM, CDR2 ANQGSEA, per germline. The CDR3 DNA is TGCAGCGGGGGGACAGGCCTCACCTTTGAAGCTTTCTTT. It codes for CSGGTGLTFEAFF.

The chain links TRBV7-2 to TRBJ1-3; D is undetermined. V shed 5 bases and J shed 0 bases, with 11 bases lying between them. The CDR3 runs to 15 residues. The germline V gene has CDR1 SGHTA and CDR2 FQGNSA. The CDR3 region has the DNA TGTGCCAGCAGCATAAGCGGGTTCTCTGGAAACACCATATATTTT. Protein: CASSISGFSGNTIYF. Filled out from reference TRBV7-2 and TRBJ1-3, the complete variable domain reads GAGVSQSPSNKVTEKGKDVELRCDPISGHTALYWYRQSLGQGLEFLIYFQGNSAPDKSGLPSDRFSAERTGGSVSTLTIQRTQQEDSAVYLCASSISGFSGNTIYFGEGSWLTVV.

The CDR3 loop reads CASSSPGQGRETQYF. In DNA, the CDR3 is TGTGCCAGCAGCTCCCCAGGACAGGGGAGGGAGACCCAGTACTTC. The chain is built from TRBV7-8 and TRBJ2-5; 9 positions match TRBD1. This CDR3 comprises 15 residues. Germline CDR1 and CDR2: SGHVS and FQNEAQ. Losses at the gene ends were 4 bases for V and 5 bases for J; bases not matched to a gene: 8.

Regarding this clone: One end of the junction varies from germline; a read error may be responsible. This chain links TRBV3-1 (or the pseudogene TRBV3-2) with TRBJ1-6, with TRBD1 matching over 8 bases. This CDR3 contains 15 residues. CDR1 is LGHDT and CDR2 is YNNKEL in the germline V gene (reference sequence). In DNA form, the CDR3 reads TGTGCCAGCAGCCAGACCGGGACAGGCGCATCACCCCCCCACTTT. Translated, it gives CASSQTGTGASPPHF.

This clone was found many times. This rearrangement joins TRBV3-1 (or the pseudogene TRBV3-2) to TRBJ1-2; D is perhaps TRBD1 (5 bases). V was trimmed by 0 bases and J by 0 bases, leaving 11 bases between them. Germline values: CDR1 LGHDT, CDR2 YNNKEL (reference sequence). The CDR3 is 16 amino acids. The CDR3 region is CASSQDFRATNYGYTF. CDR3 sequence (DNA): TGTGCCAGCAGCCAAGACTTCAGGGCCACTAACTATGGCTACACCTTC.

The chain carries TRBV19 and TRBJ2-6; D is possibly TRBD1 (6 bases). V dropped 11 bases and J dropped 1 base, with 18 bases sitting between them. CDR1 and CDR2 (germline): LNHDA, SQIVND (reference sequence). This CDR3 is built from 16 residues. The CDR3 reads CAATGQSRSGANVLTF. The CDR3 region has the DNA TGTGCCGCGACAGGACAGTCACGGTCTGGGGCCAACGTCCTGACTTTC.

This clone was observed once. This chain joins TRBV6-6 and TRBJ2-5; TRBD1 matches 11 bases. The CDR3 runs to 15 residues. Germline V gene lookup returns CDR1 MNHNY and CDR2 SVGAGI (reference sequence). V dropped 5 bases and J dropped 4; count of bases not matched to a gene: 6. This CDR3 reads CASSTRTGGAETQYF. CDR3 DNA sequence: TGTGCCAGCAGTACTAGGACAGGGGGCGCAGAGACCCAGTACTTC.

The CDR3 loop is CASSDGQGYEQYF. In DNA form, the CDR3 reads TGTGCCAGCAGCGATGGACAGGGTTACGAGCAGTACTTC. The rearrangement uses TRBV7-2 and TRBJ2-7; 8 nucleotides line up with TRBD1. The germline CDR1 and CDR2 sequences are SGHTA and FQGNSA. The CDR3 extends over 13 amino acids. V was clipped by 5 bases and J by 4 bases; unmatched bases: 4.

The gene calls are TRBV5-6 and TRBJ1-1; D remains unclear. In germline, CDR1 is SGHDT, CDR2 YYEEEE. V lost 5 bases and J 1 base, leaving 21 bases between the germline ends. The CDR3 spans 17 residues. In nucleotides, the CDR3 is TGTGCCAGCAGTTACATAAGGACTGACGGACGGAACACTGAAGCTTTCTTT. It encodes CASSYIRTDGRNTEAFF.

CDR3 bases: TGTGCCAGCAGCCCCTCCCCTGGGACAGGGGACACCGGGGAGCTGTTTTTT. This gives the protein CASSPSPGTGDTGELFF. The rearrangement links TRBV6-2 or TRBV6-3 to TRBJ2-2; 10 bases map to TRBD1. From germline, CDR1 is MNHEY and CDR2 SVGEGT. The V segment lost 6 bases and the J segment 3 bases; nucleotides outside the gene matches: 10. The CDR3 has 17 residues.

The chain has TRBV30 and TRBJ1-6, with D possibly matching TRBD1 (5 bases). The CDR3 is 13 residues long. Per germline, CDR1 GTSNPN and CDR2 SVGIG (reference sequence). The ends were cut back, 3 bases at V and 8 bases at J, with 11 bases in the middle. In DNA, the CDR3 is TGTGCCTGGAGCCAGGGTAGGGATTCACCCCTCCACTTT. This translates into CAWSQGRDSPLHF. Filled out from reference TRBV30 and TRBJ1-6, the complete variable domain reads SQTIHQWPATLVQPVGSPLSLECTVEGTSNPNLYWYRQAAGRGLQLLFYSVGIGQISSEVPQNLSASRPQDRQFILSSKKLLLSDSGFYLCAWSQGRDSPLHFGNGTRLTVT.

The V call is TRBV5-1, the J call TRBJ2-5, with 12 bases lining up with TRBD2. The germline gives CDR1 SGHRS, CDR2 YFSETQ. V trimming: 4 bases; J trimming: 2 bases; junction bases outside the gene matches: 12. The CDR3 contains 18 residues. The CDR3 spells CASSPGLAGRGGQETQYF. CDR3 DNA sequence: TGCGCCAGCAGCCCGGGACTAGCGGGTCGAGGGGGACAAGAGACCCAGTACTTC.

CDR3 sequence reads: CASSRRSTDTQYF. In DNA, the CDR3 is TGTGCCAGCAGCCGCCGGAGCACAGATACGCAGTATTTT. J is TRBJ2-3 and V is TRBV13, with D unresolved. The CDR3 spans 13 residues. Deletions cut 5 bases from V and 0 bases from J, with 6 bases between. Germline-derived CDR1 and CDR2 are PRHDT and FYEKMQ (reference sequence).

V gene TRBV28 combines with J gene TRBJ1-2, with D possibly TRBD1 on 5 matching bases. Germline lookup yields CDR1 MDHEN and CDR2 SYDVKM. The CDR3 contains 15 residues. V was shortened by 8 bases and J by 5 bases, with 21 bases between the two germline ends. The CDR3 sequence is CASSPGIGEVYGYTF. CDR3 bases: TGTGCCAGCTCACCCGGCATAGGGGAAGTGTATGGCTACACCTTC.

The CDR3 sequence: CASSHDRGLSVGNTIYF. Written as DNA, the CDR3 is TGTGCCAGCAGCCACGACCGCGGACTAAGCGTTGGAAACACCATATATTTT. V is TRBV14 and J is TRBJ1-3; no definite D call. The CDR3 has 17 residues. Deletions cut 3 bases from V and 3 bases from J, with 18 bases between. The germline V gene has CDR1 SGHDN and CDR2 FVKESK.

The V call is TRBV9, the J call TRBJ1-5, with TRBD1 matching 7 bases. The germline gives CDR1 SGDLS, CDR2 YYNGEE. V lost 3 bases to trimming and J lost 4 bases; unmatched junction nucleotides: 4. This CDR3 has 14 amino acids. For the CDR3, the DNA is TGTGCCAGCAGCGAGGGGGCACTGAATCAGCCCCAGCATTTT. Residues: CASSEGALNQPQHF. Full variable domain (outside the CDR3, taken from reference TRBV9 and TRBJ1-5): DSGVTQTPKHLITATGQRVTLRCSPRSGDLSVYWYQQSLDQGLQFLIQYYNGEERAKGNILERFSAQQFPDLHSELNLSSLELGDSALYFCASSEGALNQPQHFGDGTRLSIL.

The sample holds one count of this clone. The CDR3 loop is CASSTYVEVWGYTF. The CDR3, as DNA: TGTGCCAGCAGCACCTACGTCGAGGTCTGGGGCTACACCTTC. This chain connects TRBV7-2 to TRBJ1-2, with unresolved D. The CDR3 extends over 14 amino acids. Looked up from germline, CDR1 is SGHTA and CDR2 is FQGNSA. Deletions cut 5 bases from V and 8 bases from J, with 18 bases between.